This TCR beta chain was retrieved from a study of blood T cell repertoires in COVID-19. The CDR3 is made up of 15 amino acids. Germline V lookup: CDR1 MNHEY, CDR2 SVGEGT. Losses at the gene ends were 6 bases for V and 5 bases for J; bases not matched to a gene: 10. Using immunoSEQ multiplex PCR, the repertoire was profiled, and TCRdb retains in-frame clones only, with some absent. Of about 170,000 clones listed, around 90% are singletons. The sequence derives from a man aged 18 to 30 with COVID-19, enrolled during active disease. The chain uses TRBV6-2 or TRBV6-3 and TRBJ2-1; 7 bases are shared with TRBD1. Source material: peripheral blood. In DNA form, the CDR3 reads TGTGCCAGCAGCCTCAGGGACAGTACTAACAATGAGCAGTTCTTC. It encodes CASSLRDSTNNEQFF.